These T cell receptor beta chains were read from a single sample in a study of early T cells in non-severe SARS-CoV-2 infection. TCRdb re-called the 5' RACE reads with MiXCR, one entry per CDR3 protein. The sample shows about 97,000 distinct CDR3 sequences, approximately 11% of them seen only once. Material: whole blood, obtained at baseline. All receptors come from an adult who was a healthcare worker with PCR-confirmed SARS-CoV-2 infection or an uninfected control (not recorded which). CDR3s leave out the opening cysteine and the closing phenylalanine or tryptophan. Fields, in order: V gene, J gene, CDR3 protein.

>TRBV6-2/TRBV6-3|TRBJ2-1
ASRQLAGAYNEQF
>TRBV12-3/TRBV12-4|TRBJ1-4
ASSPGGGMPGDEKLF
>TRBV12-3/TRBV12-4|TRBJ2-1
ASSFKINEQF
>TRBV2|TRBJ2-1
ASSGGTGDNEQF
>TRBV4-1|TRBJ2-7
ASSQPHRGGSYEQY
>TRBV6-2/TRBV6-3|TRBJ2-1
ASSYSGIEQF
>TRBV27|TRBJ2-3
ASSPLLAGVSDTQY
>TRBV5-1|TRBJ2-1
ASTSGANHNEQF
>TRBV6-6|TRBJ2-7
ASSSVERAHEQY
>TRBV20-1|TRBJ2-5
SVEAPSGLQETQY
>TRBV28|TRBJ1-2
ASSQVGGDGYT
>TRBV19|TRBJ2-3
ASSIGSPRDTQY
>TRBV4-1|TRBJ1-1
ASSQVRQGAKSTEAF
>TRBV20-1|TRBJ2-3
SAREGTSLGTDTQY
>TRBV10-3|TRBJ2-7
ATTGRQGVDEQY
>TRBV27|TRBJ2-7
ASSPSSSYEQY
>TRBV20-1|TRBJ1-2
SARPGQQLYGYT
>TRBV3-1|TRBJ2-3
ASSRRLAGGADTQY
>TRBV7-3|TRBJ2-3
ASSRRSGQGVTQY
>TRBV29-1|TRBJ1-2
SAIPPDSYGYT
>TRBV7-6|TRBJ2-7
ASSPGADYEQY
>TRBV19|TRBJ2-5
ASSPGTSDRIQY